The rows below give T cell receptor beta chains drawn from one sample of a study of shared clonotypes between healthy human individuals. Produced via immunoSEQ multiplex PCR; TCRdb's table is partial and in-frame only. Of about a million clones detected, about 77% appear once; the ten largest clones hold about 1.5%. The specimen was memory CD4+ T cells sorted from blood. The source of these receptors is a man younger than 30 in good health. CDR3s include the opening cysteine and the closing phenylalanine or tryptophan. Fields, in order: clone size, D gene, J gene, V gene, CDR3 protein, CDR3 DNA. A D gene is named only where the DNA matches it firmly. Not every row has a clone size; where given, it reads once, few, many or a size class.

abundance: once; d_gene: NA; j_gene: TRBJ1-1; v_gene: TRBV12-5; CDR3aa: CASGFFERGTEAFF; CDR3nt: TGTGCTAGTGGTTTTTTCGAAAGGGGCACTGAAGCTTTCTTT
abundance: many; d_gene: TRBD1; j_gene: TRBJ1-1; v_gene: TRBV28; CDR3aa: CASSSRGQGAKTEAFF; CDR3nt: TGTGCCAGCAGTTCGCGGGGACAGGGGGCAAAGACTGAAGCTTTCTTT
abundance: few; d_gene: NA; j_gene: TRBJ2-1; v_gene: TRBV5-1; CDR3aa: CASSLAGETYNEQFF; CDR3nt: TGCGCCAGCAGCTTGGCAGGCGAAACCTACAATGAGCAGTTCTTC
abundance: NA; d_gene: TRBD1; j_gene: TRBJ2-1; v_gene: TRBV7-2; CDR3aa: CASSLVTGLNEQFF; CDR3nt: TGTGCCAGCAGCCTCGTGACAGGGTTGAATGAGCAGTTCTTC
abundance: NA; d_gene: NA; j_gene: TRBJ1-1; v_gene: TRBV5-1; CDR3aa: CASSFPEGVAFF; CDR3nt: TGCGCCAGCAGCTTTCCGGAGGGGGTAGCTTTCTTT
abundance: once; d_gene: TRBD1; j_gene: TRBJ1-2; v_gene: TRBV15; CDR3aa: CATSRETGGYGYTF; CDR3nt: TGTGCCACCAGCAGAGAGACAGGGGGCTATGGCTACACCTTC
abundance: NA; d_gene: NA; j_gene: TRBJ1-6; v_gene: TRBV7-9; CDR3aa: CASSPQGPTLGPLHF; CDR3nt: TGTGCCAGCAGCCCCCAGGGACCGACTCTGGGACCCCTCCACTTT
abundance: NA; d_gene: TRBD1; j_gene: TRBJ1-1; v_gene: TRBV5-1; CDR3aa: CASSKGTGYTEAFF; CDR3nt: TGCGCCAGCAGCAAGGGGACAGGCTACACTGAAGCTTTCTTT
abundance: NA; d_gene: TRBD1; j_gene: TRBJ2-7; v_gene: TRBV5-1; CDR3aa: CASSIGTGGREQYF; CDR3nt: TGCGCCAGCAGCATCGGGACAGGGGGCCGCGAGCAGTACTTC
abundance: once; d_gene: TRBD1; j_gene: TRBJ2-7; v_gene: TRBV7-9; CDR3aa: CASSLSTGGFAQYF; CDR3nt: TGTGCCAGCAGCTTGTCAACAGGGGGCTTCGCGCAGTACTTC
abundance: NA; d_gene: NA; j_gene: TRBJ1-2; v_gene: TRBV6-1; CDR3aa: CASSEGLTSSNYGYTF; CDR3nt: TGTGCCAGCAGTGAAGGTTTAACATCTTCTAACTATGGCTACACCTTC
abundance: NA; d_gene: NA; j_gene: TRBJ2-2; v_gene: TRBV19; CDR3aa: CATTGFFRTGELFF; CDR3nt: TGTGCCACCACAGGGTTCTTTCGAACCGGGGAGCTGTTTTTT
abundance: once; d_gene: NA; j_gene: TRBJ1-5; v_gene: TRBV7-6; CDR3aa: CASSLGGRDGNQPQHF; CDR3nt: TGTGCCAGCAGCTTAGGTGGCAGGGATGGCAATCAGCCCCAGCATTTT
abundance: NA; d_gene: NA; j_gene: TRBJ2-7; v_gene: TRBV4-1; CDR3aa: CASSRGQGREEQYF; CDR3nt: TGCGCCAGCAGCAGGGGGCAGGGGAGGGAGGAGCAGTACTTC
abundance: NA; d_gene: NA; j_gene: TRBJ2-2; v_gene: TRBV19; CDR3aa: CASFGRARGELFF; CDR3nt: TGTGCCAGCTTTGGGCGGGCACGTGGGGAGCTGTTTTTT
abundance: NA; d_gene: TRBD2; j_gene: TRBJ2-3; v_gene: TRBV19; CDR3aa: CASRTGLAGGTQYF; CDR3nt: TGTGCCAGCCGGACAGGGCTAGCGGGAGGTACGCAGTATTTT
abundance: NA; d_gene: NA; j_gene: TRBJ1-1; v_gene: TRBV7-9; CDR3aa: CASSLLGGTEAFF; CDR3nt: TGTGCCAGCAGCTTACTAGGAGGCACTGAAGCTTTCTTT
abundance: few; d_gene: NA; j_gene: TRBJ1-2; v_gene: TRBV5-4; CDR3aa: CASSLEDLGITNYGYTF; CDR3nt: TGTGCCAGCAGCTTGGAAGATTTGGGGATTACTAACTATGGCTACACCTTC
abundance: NA; d_gene: TRBD2; j_gene: TRBJ2-2; v_gene: TRBV2; CDR3aa: CASRVDRVTSGSPHTGELFF; CDR3nt: TGTGCCAGCAGGGTGGACAGGGTCACTAGCGGGAGTCCTCACACCGGGGAGCTGTTTTTT
abundance: NA; d_gene: TRBD2; j_gene: TRBJ2-2; v_gene: TRBV5-4; CDR3aa: CASSSGRTNTGELFF; CDR3nt: TGTGCCAGCAGCAGCGGGAGGACGAACACCGGGGAGCTGTTTTTT
abundance: NA; d_gene: NA; j_gene: TRBJ2-5; v_gene: TRBV5-1; CDR3aa: CASSIETGTQYF; CDR3nt: TGCGCCAGCAGCATCGAGACAGGCACCCAGTACTTC
abundance: many; d_gene: NA; j_gene: TRBJ1-3; v_gene: TRBV6-1; CDR3aa: CASSEAAGRNTIYF; CDR3nt: TGTGCCAGCAGTGAAGCGGCAGGGAGAAACACCATATATTTT
abundance: NA; d_gene: NA; j_gene: TRBJ1-6; v_gene: TRBV4-1; CDR3aa: CASSSLGGSPTRTLHF; CDR3nt: TGCGCCAGCAGCTCACTGGGGGGCTCCCCGACCCGCACCCTCCACTTT
abundance: NA; d_gene: TRBD2; j_gene: TRBJ2-1; v_gene: TRBV11-2; CDR3aa: CASSFNRLAGYNEQFF; CDR3nt: TGTGCCAGCAGCTTTAACAGACTAGCGGGCTATAATGAGCAGTTCTTC
abundance: once; d_gene: NA; j_gene: TRBJ2-7; v_gene: TRBV19; CDR3aa: CASSLSPGVESYEQYF; CDR3nt: TGTGCCAGTAGTCTAAGCCCAGGGGTCGAGTCCTACGAGCAGTACTTC
abundance: NA; d_gene: NA; j_gene: TRBJ2-7; v_gene: TRBV7-8; CDR3aa: CASSPRGVDTYEQYF; CDR3nt: TGTGCCAGCAGCCCCCGAGGTGTGGATACCTACGAGCAGTACTTC
abundance: NA; d_gene: NA; j_gene: TRBJ2-1; v_gene: TRBV11-3; CDR3aa: CASSDRLGGYNEQFF; CDR3nt: TGTGCCAGCAGCGACCGACTAGGGGGTTACAATGAGCAGTTCTTC
abundance: NA; d_gene: TRBD1; j_gene: TRBJ1-2; v_gene: TRBV4-1; CDR3aa: CASNPGQDFYGYTF; CDR3nt: TGCGCCAGCAATCCAGGACAGGATTTCTATGGCTACACCTTC
abundance: NA; d_gene: TRBD2; j_gene: TRBJ2-3; v_gene: TRBV7-2; CDR3aa: CASSRTSGVAQYF; CDR3nt: TGTGCCAGCAGCCGGACTAGCGGGGTTGCGCAGTATTTT
abundance: NA; d_gene: TRBD2; j_gene: TRBJ2-1; v_gene: TRBV5-4; CDR3aa: CASSLAGTSVGNEQFF; CDR3nt: TGTGCCAGCAGCTTGGCGGGGACTAGCGTGGGCAATGAGCAGTTCTTC
abundance: NA; d_gene: TRBD2; j_gene: TRBJ2-1; v_gene: TRBV19; CDR3aa: CASGTSGSITEQFF; CDR3nt: TGTGCCAGTGGGACTAGCGGGAGTATCACCGAGCAGTTCTTC
abundance: NA; d_gene: NA; j_gene: TRBJ2-1; v_gene: TRBV7-8; CDR3aa: CASSVGSGSYNEQFF; CDR3nt: TGTGCCAGCAGCGTCGGGAGTGGGTCCTACAATGAGCAGTTCTTC
abundance: NA; d_gene: NA; j_gene: TRBJ1-4; v_gene: TRBV30; CDR3aa: CAWSVGFNEKLFF; CDR3nt: TGTGCCTGGAGTGTCGGCTTTAATGAAAAACTGTTTTTT
abundance: NA; d_gene: TRBD1; j_gene: TRBJ1-5; v_gene: TRBV7-2; CDR3aa: CASSLDSGGGQPQHF; CDR3nt: TGTGCCAGCAGCTTAGACTCAGGGGGCGGTCAGCCCCAGCATTTT
abundance: NA; d_gene: NA; j_gene: TRBJ1-2; v_gene: TRBV28; CDR3aa: CATPGGASRGPNYGYTF; CDR3nt: TGTGCCACCCCCGGGGGGGCTTCCCGGGGCCCTAACTATGGCTACACCTTC
abundance: NA; d_gene: NA; j_gene: TRBJ2-7; v_gene: TRBV28; CDR3aa: CASRVGGPSSYEQYF; CDR3nt: TGTGCCAGCCGCGTGGGGGGCCCGAGCTCCTACGAGCAGTACTTC
abundance: NA; d_gene: NA; j_gene: TRBJ1-1; v_gene: TRBV7-9; CDR3aa: CASSPSRDTEAFF; CDR3nt: TGTGCCAGCAGCCCTAGCAGAGACACTGAAGCTTTCTTT
abundance: NA; d_gene: NA; j_gene: TRBJ2-7; v_gene: TRBV10-3; CDR3aa: CATLQYYEQYF; CDR3nt: TGTGCCACCCTACAGTACTACGAGCAGTACTTC
abundance: NA; d_gene: TRBD2; j_gene: TRBJ2-3; v_gene: TRBV29-1; CDR3aa: CSGTPSGADTQYF; CDR3nt: TGCAGCGGGACGCCTAGCGGGGCAGATACGCAGTATTTT
abundance: NA; d_gene: NA; j_gene: TRBJ1-1; v_gene: TRBV5-1; CDR3aa: CASSKDAPANTEAFF; CDR3nt: TGCGCCAGCAGCAAGGACGCCCCGGCGAACACTGAAGCTTTCTTT
abundance: NA; d_gene: NA; j_gene: TRBJ1-1; v_gene: TRBV6-4; CDR3aa: CASSVFQGTEAFF; CDR3nt: TGTGCCAGCAGTGTATTTCAGGGAACTGAAGCTTTCTTT
abundance: NA; d_gene: NA; j_gene: TRBJ2-3; v_gene: TRBV6-1; CDR3aa: CASSEIGFVTDTQYF; CDR3nt: TGTGCCAGCAGTGAAATAGGGTTTGTGACAGATACGCAGTATTTT
abundance: NA; d_gene: TRBD1; j_gene: TRBJ1-4; v_gene: TRBV28; CDR3aa: CASSDRDRTNEKLFF; CDR3nt: TGTGCCAGCAGCGACCGGGACAGGACTAATGAAAAACTGTTTTTT
abundance: few; d_gene: NA; j_gene: TRBJ2-6; v_gene: TRBV19; CDR3aa: CASTKGSSGANVLTF; CDR3nt: TGTGCCAGTACCAAGGGTTCCTCTGGGGCCAACGTCCTGACTTTC
abundance: NA; d_gene: TRBD2; j_gene: TRBJ2-1; v_gene: TRBV5-1; CDR3aa: CASSPATSGAYNEQFF; CDR3nt: TGCGCCAGCAGCCCTGCGACTAGCGGAGCCTACAATGAGCAGTTCTTC
abundance: NA; d_gene: NA; j_gene: TRBJ1-5; v_gene: TRBV2; CDR3aa: CASSRTSIGVGQPQHF; CDR3nt: TGTGCCAGCTCACGGACCAGCATCGGGGTGGGGCAGCCCCAGCATTTT